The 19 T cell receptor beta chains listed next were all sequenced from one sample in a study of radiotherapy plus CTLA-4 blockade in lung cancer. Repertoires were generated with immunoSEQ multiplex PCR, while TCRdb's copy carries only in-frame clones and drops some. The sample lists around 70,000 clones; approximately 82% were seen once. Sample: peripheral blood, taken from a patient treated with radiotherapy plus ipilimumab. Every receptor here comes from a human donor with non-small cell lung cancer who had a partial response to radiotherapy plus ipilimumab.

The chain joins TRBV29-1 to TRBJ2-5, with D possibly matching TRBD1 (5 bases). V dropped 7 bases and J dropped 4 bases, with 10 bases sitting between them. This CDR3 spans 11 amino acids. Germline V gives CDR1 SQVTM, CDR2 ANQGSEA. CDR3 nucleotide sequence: TGCAGCGAAGGGGATCGAGAGACCCAGTACTTC. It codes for CSEGDRETQYF. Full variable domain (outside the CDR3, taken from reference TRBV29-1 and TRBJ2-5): SAVISQKPSRDICQRGTSLTIQCQVDSQVTMMFWYRQQPGQSLTLIATANQGSEATYESGFVIDKFPISRPNLTFSTLTVSNMSPEDSSIYLCSEGDRETQYFGPGTRLLVL.

CDR3 bases: TGTGCCAGCAGCCGAGGAGGGGACTCGGTGGGAAACACCATATATTTT. Amino acid sequence: CASSRGGDSVGNTIYF. The J gene is TRBJ1-3, the V gene TRBV9; D possibly corresponds to TRBD1 (5 bases). Germline V lookup: CDR1 SGDLS, CDR2 YYNGEE. The CDR3 has 16 residues. Trimming removed 4 bases at V and 4 bases at J, with 18 bases between.

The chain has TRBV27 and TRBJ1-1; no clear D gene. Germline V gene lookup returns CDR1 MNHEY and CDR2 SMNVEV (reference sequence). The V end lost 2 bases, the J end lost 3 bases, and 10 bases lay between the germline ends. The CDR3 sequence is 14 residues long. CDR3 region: CASSLKDGYTEAFF. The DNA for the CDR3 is TGTGCCAGCAGTTTAAAAGACGGGTACACTGAAGCTTTCTTT.

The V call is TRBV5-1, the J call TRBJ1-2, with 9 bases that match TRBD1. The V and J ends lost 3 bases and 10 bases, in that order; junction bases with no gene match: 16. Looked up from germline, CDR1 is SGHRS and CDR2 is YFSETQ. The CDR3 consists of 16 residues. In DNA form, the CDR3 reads TGCGCCAGCAGCTCCCTTTCCCGGGACAGGGAAACGGACTACACCTTC. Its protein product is CASSSLSRDRETDYTF.

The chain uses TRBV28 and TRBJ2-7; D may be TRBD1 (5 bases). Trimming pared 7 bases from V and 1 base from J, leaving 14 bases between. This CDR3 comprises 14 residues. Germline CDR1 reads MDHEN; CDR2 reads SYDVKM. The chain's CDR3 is CASKLRRTSYEQYF. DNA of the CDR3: TGTGCCAGCAAACTGAGGCGGACATCCTACGAGCAGTACTTC.

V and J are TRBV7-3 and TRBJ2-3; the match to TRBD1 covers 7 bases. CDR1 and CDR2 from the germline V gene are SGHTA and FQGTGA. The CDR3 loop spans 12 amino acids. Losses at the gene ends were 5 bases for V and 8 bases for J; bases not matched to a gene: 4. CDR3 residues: CASSTQGTTQYF. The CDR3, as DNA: TGTGCCAGCAGCACACAGGGGACTACGCAGTATTTT.

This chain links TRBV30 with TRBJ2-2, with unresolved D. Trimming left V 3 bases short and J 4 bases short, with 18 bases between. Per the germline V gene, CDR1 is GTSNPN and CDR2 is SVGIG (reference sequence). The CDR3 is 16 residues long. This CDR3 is CAWRRRGILSTGELFF. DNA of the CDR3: TGTGCCTGGAGGCGTCGCGGTATCTTGAGCACCGGGGAGCTGTTTTTT.

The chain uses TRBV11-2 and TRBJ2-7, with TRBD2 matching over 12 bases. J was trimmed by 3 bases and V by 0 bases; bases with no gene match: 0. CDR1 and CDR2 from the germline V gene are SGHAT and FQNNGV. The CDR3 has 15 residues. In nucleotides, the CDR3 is TGTGCCAGCAGCTTAGAACTAGCGGGAGGCTACGAGCAGTACTTC. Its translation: CASSLELAGGYEQYF.

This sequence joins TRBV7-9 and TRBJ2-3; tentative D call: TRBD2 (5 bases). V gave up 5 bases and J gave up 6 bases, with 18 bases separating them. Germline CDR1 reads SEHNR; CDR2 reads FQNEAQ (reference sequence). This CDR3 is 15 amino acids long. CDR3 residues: CASSLAGPRVDTQYF. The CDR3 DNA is TGTGCCAGCAGCCTCGCAGGTCCGAGGGTCGATACGCAGTATTTT.

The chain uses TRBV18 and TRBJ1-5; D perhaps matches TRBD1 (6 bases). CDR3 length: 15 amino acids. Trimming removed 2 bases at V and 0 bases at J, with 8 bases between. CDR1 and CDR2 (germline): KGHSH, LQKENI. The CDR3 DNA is TGTGCCAGCTCACCAGGGACAACTAGCAATCAGCCCCAGCATTTT. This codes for CASSPGTTSNQPQHF. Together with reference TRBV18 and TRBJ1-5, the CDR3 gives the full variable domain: NAGVMQNPRHLVRRRGQEARLRCSPMKGHSHVYWYRQLPEEGLKFMVYLQKENIIDESGMPKERFSAEFPKEGPSILRIQQVVRGDSAAYFCASSPGTTSNQPQHFGDGTRLSIL.

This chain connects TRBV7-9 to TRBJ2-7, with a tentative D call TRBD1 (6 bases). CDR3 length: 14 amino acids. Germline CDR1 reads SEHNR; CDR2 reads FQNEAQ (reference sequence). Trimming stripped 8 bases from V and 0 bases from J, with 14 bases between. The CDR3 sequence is CASGPDSYSYEQYF. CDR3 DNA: TGTGCCAGCGGCCCGGACAGCTACTCCTACGAGCAGTACTTC.

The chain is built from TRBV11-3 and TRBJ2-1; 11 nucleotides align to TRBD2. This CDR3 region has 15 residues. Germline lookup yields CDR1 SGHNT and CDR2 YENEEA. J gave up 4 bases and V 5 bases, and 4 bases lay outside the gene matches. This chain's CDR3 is CASSLGTSGYNEQFF. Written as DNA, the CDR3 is TGTGCCAGCAGCCTCGGGACTAGCGGTTACAATGAGCAGTTCTTC.

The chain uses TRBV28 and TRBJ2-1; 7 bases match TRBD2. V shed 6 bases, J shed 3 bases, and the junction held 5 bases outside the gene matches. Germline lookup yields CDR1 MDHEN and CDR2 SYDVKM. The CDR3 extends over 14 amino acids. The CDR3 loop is CASSQGGNYNEQFF. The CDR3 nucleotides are TGTGCCAGCAGCCAGGGAGGGAACTACAATGAGCAGTTCTTC.

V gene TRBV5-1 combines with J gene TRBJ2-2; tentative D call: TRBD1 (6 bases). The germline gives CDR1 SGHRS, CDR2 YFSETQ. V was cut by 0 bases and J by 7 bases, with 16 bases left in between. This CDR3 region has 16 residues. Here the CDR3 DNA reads TGCGCCAGCAGCTTGGCCGCGCAGGGGATCAGCGGGGAGCTGTTTTTT. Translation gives CASSLAAQGISGELFF. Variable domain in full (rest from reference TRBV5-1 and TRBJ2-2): KAGVTQTPRYLIKTRGQQVTLSCSPISGHRSVSWYQQTPGQGLQFLFEYFSETQRNKGNFPGRFSGRQFSNSRSEMNVSTLELGDSALYLCASSLAAQGISGELFFGEGSRLTVL.

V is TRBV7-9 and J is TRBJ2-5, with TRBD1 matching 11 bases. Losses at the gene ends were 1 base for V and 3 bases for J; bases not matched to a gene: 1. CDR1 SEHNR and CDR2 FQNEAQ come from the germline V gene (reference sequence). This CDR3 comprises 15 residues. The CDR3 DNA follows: TGTGCCAGCAGCTTAGGGGACAGGGGGGAAGAGACCCAGTACTTC. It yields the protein CASSLGDRGEETQYF.

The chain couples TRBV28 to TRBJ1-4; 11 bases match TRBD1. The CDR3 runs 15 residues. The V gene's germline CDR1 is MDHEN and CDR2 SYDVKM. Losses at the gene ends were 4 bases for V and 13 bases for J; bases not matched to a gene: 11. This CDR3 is CASSSRGDRGSVLFF. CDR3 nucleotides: TGTGCCAGCAGTTCTAGGGGGGACAGGGGGTCAGTACTGTTTTTT.

The CDR3 sequence: CSGDRDSTDTQYF. The CDR3 DNA reads TGCAGCGGGGACAGGGATAGCACAGATACGCAGTATTTT. This sequence joins TRBV29-1 and TRBJ2-3; 9 bases align to TRBD1. The CDR3 is 13 residues long. Trimming at V came to 7 bases and at J to 0 bases, leaving 2 bases not matched to a gene. CDR1 is SQVTM and CDR2 is ANQGSEA in the germline V gene.

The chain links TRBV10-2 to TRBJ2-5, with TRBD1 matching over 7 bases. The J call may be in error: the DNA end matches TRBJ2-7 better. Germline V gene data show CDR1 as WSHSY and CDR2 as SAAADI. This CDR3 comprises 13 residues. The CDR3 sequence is CASSEPQGYEQYF. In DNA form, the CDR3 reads TGCGCCAGCAGTGAGCCACAGGGGTACGAGCAGTACTTC.

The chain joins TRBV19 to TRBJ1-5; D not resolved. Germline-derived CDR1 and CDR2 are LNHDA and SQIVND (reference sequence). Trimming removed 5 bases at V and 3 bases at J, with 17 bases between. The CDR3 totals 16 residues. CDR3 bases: TGTGCCAGTAGTGGACGGACGGGATCCGCCAATCAGCCCCAGCATTTT. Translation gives CASSGRTGSANQPQHF. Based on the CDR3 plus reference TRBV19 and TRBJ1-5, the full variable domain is DGGITQSPKYLFRKEGQNVTLSCEQNLNHDAMYWYRQDPGQGLRLIYYSQIVNDFQKGDIAEGYSVSREKKESFPLTVTSAQKNPTAFYLCASSGRTGSANQPQHFGDGTRLSIL.